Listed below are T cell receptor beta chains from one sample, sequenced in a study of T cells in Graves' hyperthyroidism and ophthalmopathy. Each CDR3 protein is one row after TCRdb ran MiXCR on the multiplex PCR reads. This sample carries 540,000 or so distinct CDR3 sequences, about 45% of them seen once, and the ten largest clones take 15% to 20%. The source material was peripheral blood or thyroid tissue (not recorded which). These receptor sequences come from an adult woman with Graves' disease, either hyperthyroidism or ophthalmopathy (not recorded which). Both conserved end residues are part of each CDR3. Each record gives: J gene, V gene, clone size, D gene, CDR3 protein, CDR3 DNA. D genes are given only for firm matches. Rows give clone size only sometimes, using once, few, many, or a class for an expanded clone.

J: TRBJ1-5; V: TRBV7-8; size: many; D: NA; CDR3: CASSLSDRSNQPQHF; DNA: TGTGCCAGCAGCTTATCGGACAGAAGCAATCAGCCCCAGCATTTT
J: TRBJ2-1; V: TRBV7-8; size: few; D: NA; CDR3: CASSSWAEQFF; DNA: TGTGCCAGCAGCTCGTGGGCTGAGCAGTTCTTC
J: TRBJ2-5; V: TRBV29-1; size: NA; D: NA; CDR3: CSVGSDRVGETQYF; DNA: TGCAGCGTCGGATCTGACAGAGTGGGTGAGACCCAGTACTTC
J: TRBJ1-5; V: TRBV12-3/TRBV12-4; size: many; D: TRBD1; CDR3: CASSRTGFVNQPQHF; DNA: TGTGCCAGCAGCAGGACAGGGTTTGTCAATCAGCCCCAGCATTTT
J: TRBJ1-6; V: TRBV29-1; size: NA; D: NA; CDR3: CSGWDRDNSPLHF; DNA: TGCAGTGGTTGGGACCGAGATAATTCACCCCTCCACTTT
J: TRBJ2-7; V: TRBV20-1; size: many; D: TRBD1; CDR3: CSAPTGTGSYEQYF; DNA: TGCAGTGCTCCTACCGGGACAGGCTCCTACGAGCAGTACTTC
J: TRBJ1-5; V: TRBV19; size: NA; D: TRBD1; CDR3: CASLPGQGLQPQHF; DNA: TGTGCCAGTCTACCGGGACAGGGCCTTCAGCCCCAGCATTTT
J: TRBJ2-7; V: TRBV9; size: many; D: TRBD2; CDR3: CASSARLAAAAYEQYF; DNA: TGTGCCAGCAGCGCAAGACTAGCGGCAGCTGCCTACGAGCAGTACTTC
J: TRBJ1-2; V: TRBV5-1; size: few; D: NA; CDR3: CASSLGQSGYTF; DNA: TGCGCCAGCAGCTTGGGACAGAGTGGCTACACCTTC
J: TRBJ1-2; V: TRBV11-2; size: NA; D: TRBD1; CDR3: CASSSLRTGRDGYTF; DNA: TGTGCCAGCAGCTCCCTGAGGACAGGGAGGGATGGCTACACCTTC
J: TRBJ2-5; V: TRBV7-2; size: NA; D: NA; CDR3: CASSYAVEETQYF; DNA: TGTGCCAGCAGCTACGCCGTGGAAGAGACCCAGTACTTC
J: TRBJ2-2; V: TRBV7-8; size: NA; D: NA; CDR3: CASSSQTVTGELFF; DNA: TGTGCCAGCAGCTCTCAGACGGTGACCGGGGAGCTGTTTTTT
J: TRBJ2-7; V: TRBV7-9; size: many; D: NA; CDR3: CASVMVQYF; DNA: TGTGCCAGCGTAATGGTGCAGTACTTC
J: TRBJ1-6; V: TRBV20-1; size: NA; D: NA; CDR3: CSASTVQRKTGSPLHF; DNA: TGCAGTGCTAGTACAGTCCAGCGAAAAACAGGGTCACCCCTCCACTTT
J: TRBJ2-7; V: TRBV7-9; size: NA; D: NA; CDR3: CASSPPYEQYF; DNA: TGTGCCAGCAGCCCGCCCTACGAGCAGTACTTC
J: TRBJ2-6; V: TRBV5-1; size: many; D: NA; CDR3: CASSPRDRLGSGANVLTF; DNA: TGCGCCAGCAGCCCCCGGGACCGTCTAGGCTCTGGGGCCAACGTCCTGACTTTC
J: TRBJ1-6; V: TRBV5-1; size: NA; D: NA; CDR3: CASSDRLQNSPLHF; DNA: TGCGCCAGCAGCGACCGGCTTCAAAATTCACCCCTCCACTTT
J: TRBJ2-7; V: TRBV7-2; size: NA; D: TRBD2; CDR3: CASSLVRTSAGTYEQYF; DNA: TGTGCCAGCAGCTTGGTCCGTACTTCAGCGGGGACCTACGAGCAGTACTTC
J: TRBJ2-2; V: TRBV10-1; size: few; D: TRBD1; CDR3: CATAGQGNTGELFF; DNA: TGCGCCACCGCGGGACAGGGCAACACCGGGGAGCTGTTTTTT
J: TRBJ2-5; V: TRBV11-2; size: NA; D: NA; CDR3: CASSLSPEEETQYF; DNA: TGTGCCAGCAGCTTAAGTCCTGAGGAAGAGACCCAGTACTTC
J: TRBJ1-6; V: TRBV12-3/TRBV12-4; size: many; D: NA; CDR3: CASSLGGRANSPLHF; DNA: TGTGCCAGCAGTTTGGGTGGACGGGCAAATTCACCCCTCCACTTT
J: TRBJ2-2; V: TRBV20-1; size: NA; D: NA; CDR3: CSARLQNTGELFF; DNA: TGCAGTGCTAGATTGCAGAACACCGGGGAGCTGTTTTTT
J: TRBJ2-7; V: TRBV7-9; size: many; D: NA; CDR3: CASSSATGTQVSYEQYF; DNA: TGTGCCAGCAGCTCGGCCACCGGGACTCAAGTCTCCTACGAGCAGTACTTC
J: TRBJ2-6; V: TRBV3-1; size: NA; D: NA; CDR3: CASSQDLYSGANVLTF; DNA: TGTGCCAGCAGCCAAGATTTGTACTCTGGGGCCAACGTCCTGACTTTC
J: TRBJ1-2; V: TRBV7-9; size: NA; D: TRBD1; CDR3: CASSPQGGGGYTF; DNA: TGTGCCAGCAGCCCCCAGGGGGGGGGTGGCTACACCTTC
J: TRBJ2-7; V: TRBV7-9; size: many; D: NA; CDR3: CASSSAGSSYEQYF; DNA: TGTGCCAGCAGCTCAGCCGGGAGTTCCTACGAGCAGTACTTC
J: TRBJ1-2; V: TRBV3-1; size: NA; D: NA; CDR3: CASSQDGDNYGYTF; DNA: TGTGCCAGCAGCCAAGACGGAGATAACTATGGCTACACCTTC
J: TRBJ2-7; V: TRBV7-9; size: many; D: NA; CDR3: CASSRLTGSNYEQYF; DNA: TGTGCCAGCAGTCGGCTTACAGGGTCCAACTACGAGCAGTACTTC
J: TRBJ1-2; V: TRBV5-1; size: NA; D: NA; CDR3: CASSPPGSLTYGYTF; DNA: TGTGCCAGCAGTCCTCCCGGGTCCCTAACTTATGGCTACACCTTC
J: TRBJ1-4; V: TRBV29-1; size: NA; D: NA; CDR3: CSFGTSGEKLFF; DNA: TGCAGCTTTGGGACCTCCGGTGAAAAACTGTTTTTT
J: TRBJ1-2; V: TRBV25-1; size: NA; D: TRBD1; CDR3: CASSRGTGADGYTF; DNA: TGTGCCAGCAGTCGCGGGACAGGGGCGGATGGCTACACCTTC
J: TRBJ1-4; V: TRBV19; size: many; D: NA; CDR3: CASGSQFATNEKLFF; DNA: TGTGCCAGTGGGTCGCAATTTGCAACTAATGAAAAACTGTTTTTT
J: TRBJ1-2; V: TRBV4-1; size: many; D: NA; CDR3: CASSPEGGGRRGGGYTF; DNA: TGCGCCAGCAGCCCAGAGGGCGGGGGCCGAAGGGGAGGTGGCTACACCTTC
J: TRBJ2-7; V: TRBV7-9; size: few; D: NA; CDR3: CASSPDSLYEQYF; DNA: TGTGCCAGCAGTCCTGACAGTCTCTACGAGCAGTACTTC
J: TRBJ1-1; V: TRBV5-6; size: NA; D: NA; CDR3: CGSSLVRTEAFF; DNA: TGTGGCAGCAGCTTGGTGCGGACTGAAGCTTTCTTT
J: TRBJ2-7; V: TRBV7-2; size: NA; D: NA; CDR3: CASSQIRDGAYEQYF; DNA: TGTGCCAGCAGCCAGATTCGGGACGGGGCCTACGAGCAGTACTTC
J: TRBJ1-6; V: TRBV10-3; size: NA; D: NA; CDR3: CAISDRGGESPPHF; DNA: TGTGCCATCAGTGACAGGGGCGGCGAGTCACCCCCCCACTTT
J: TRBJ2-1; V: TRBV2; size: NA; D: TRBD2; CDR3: CASRPLAGGAREQFF; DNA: TGTGCCAGCAGGCCTCTAGCGGGAGGGGCCCGCGAGCAGTTCTTC
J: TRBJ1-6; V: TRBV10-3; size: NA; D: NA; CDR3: CAISEEGRSELHF; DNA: TGTGCCATCAGTGAGGAAGGCAGGAGCGAACTCCACTTT
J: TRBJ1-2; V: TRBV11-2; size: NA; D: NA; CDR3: CASANDWSRGYTF; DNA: TGTGCCAGCGCGAATGACTGGAGCCGTGGCTACACCTTC
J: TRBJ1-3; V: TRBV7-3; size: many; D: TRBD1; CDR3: CASSLGQGAPLYF; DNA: TGTGCTAGCAGCCTGGGACAGGGGGCCCCTTTGTATTTT
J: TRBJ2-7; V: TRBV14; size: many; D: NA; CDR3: CASSQALGPSYEQYF; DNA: TGTGCCAGCAGCCAAGCCCTGGGACCCTCCTACGAGCAGTACTTC